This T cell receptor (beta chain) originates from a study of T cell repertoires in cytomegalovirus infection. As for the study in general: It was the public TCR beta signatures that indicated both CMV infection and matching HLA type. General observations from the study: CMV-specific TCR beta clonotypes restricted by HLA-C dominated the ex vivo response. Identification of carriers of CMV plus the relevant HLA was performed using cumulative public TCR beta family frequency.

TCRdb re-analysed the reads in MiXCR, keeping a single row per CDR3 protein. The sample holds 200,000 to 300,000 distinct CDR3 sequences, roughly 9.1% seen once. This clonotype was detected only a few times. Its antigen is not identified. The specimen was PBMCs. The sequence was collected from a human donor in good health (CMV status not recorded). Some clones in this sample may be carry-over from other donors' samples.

The chain's CDR3 is CASSQDQAGAVYEQYF. The CDR3 bases are TGCGCCAGCAGCCAAGATCAAGCGGGAGCCGTCTACGAGCAGTACTTC. The chain uses TRBV4-1 and TRBJ2-7; 8 bases are shared with TRBD2. Germline CDR1 MGHRA, CDR2 YSYEKL. The junction had 7 bases not matched to a gene; V was cut back by 0 bases and J by 3 bases. The CDR3 has 16 residues.